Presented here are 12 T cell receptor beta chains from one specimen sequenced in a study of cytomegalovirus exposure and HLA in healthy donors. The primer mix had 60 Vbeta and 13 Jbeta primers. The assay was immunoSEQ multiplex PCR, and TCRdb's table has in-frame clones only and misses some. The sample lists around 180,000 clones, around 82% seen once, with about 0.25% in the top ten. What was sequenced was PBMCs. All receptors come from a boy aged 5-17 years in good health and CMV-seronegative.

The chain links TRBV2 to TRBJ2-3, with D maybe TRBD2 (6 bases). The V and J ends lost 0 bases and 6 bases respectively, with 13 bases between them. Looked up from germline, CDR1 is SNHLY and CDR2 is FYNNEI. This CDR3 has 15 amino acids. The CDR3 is CASSEAGWGVDTQYF. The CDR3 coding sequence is TGTGCCAGCAGTGAAGCGGGGTGGGGGGTCGATACGCAGTATTTT.

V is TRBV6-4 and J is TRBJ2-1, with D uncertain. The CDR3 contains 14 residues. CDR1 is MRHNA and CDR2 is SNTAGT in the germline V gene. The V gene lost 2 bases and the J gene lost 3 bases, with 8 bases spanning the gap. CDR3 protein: CASSDGTFYNEQFF. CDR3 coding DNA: TGTGCCAGCAGTGACGGCACGTTCTACAATGAGCAGTTCTTC.

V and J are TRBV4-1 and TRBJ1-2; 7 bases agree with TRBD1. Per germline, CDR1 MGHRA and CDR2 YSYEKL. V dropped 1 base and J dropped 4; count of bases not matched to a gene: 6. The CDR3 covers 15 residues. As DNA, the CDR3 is TGCGCCAGCAGCCAAGGGTTGGACAGGCTCTATGGCTACACCTTC. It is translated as CASSQGLDRLYGYTF.

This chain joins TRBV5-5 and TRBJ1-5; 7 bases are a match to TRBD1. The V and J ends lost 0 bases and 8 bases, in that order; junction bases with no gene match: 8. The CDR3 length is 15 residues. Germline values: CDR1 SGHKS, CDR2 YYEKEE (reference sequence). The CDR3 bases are TGTGCCAGCAGCTTGGTTCCAGGGGGGAATAAGCCCCAGCATTTT. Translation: CASSLVPGGNKPQHF.

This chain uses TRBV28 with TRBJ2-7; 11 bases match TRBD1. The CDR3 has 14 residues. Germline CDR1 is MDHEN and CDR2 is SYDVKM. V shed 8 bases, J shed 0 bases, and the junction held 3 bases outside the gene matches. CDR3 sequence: CASAGTGGSYEQYF. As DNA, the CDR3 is TGTGCCAGCGCCGGGACAGGGGGCTCCTACGAGCAGTACTTC.

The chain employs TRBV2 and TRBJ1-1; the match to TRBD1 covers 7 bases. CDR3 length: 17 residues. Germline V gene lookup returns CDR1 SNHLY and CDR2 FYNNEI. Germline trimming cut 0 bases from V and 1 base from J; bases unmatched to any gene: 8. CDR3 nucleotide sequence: TGTGCCAGCAGTGAAGCCTGGGACAGAGGGACGAACACTGAAGCTTTCTTT. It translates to CASSEAWDRGTNTEAFF.

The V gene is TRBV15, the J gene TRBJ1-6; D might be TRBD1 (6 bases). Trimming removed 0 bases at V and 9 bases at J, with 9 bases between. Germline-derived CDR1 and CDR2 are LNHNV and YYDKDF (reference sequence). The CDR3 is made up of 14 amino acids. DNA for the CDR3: TGTGCCACCAGCAGAGAAAACAGGGCTTCACCCCTCCACTTT. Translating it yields CATSRENRASPLHF.

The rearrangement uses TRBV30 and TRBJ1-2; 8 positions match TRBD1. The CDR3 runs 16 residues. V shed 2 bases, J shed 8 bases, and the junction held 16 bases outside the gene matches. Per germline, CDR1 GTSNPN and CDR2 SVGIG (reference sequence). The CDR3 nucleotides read TGTGCCTGGAGTCCGGAGACAGGGGCCTTCATGGCCGGCTACACCTTC. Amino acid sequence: CAWSPETGAFMAGYTF.

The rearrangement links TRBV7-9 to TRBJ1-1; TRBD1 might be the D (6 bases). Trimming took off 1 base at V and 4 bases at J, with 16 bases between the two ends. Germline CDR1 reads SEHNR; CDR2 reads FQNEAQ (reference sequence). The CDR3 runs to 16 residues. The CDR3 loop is CASSLGHTGTGTEAFF. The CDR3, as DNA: TGTGCCAGCAGCTTAGGGCATACAGGGACGGGCACTGAAGCTTTCTTT. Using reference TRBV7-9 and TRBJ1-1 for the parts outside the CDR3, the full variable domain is DTGVSQNPRHKITKRGQNVTFRCDPISEHNRLYWYRQTLGQGPEFLTYFQNEAQLEKSRLLSDRFSAERPKGSFSTLEIQRTEQGDSAMYLCASSLGHTGTGTEAFFGQGTRLTVV.

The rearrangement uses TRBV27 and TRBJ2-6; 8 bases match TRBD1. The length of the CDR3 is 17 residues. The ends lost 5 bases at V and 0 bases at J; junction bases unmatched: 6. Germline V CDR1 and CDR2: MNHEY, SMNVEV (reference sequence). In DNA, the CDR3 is TGTGCCAGCAGTGACAGGGGCTTCGGCTCTGGGGCCAACGTCCTGACTTTC. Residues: CASSDRGFGSGANVLTF.

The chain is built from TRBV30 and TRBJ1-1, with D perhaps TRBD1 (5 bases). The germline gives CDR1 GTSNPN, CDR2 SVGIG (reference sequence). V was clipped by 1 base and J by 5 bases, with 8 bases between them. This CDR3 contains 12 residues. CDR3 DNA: TGTGCCTGGAGTGGGGGGGTTACTGAAGCTTTCTTT. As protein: CAWSGGVTEAFF.

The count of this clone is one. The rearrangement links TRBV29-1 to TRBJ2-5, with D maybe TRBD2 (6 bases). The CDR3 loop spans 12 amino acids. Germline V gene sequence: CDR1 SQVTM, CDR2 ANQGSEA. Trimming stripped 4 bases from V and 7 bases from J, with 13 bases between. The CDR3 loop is CSVARLEGTQYF. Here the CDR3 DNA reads TGCAGCGTTGCCAGACTAGAAGGGACCCAGTACTTC.